This T cell receptor beta chain stems from a study of OX40 agonist ivuxolimab in advanced cancers. Notes on the study in general: CD8+ T cells averaged more expanded clones than CD4+.

The germline CDR1 and CDR2 sequences are SNHLY and FYNNEI. There are 13 residues in the CDR3. The repertoire was sequenced with immunoSEQ multiplex PCR; TCRdb's copy has only in-frame clones and lacks some. The table includes over 75,000 clones, roughly 87% detected once. With respect to this clone: Antigen: not known.

This specimen was CD4+ or CD8+ T cells sorted from blood, taken in a trial of the OX40 agonist ivuxolimab. The TCR sequence derives from an adult with an advanced solid tumor such as melanoma, head and neck, liver or kidney cancer. This rearrangement joins TRBV2 to TRBJ2-5; D unresolved. Judging by the DNA end, TRBJ2-7 fits better; the J call may be wrong. This chain's CDR3 is CASSDVQSYEQYF. The CDR3 bases are TGTGCCAGCAGTGACGTACAGTCCTACGAGCAGTACTTC.